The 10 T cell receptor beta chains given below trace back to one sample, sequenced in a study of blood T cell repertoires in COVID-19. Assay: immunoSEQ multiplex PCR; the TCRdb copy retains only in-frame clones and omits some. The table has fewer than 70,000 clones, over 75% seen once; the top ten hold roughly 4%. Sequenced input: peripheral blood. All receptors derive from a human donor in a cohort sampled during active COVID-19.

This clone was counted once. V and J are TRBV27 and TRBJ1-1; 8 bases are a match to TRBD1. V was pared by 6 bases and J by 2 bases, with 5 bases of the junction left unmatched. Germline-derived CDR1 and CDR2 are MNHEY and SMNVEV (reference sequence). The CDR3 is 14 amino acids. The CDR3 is CASSPQGVNTEAFF. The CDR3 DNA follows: TGTGCCAGCAGCCCACAGGGGGTTAACACTGAAGCTTTCTTT.

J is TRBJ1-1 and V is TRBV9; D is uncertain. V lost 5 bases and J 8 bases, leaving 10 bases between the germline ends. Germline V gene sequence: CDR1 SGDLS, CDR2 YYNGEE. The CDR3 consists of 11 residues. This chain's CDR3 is CASRGRGEAFF. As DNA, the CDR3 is TGTGCCAGCAGGGGTCGAGGGGAAGCTTTCTTT.

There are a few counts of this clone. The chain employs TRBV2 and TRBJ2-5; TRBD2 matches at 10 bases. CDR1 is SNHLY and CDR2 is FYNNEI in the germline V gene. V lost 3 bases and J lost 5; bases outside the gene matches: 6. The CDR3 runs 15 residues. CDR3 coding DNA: TGTGCCAGCAGTGAGATAGCGGGGGGTTTGGAGACCCAGTACTTC. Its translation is CASSEIAGGLETQYF.

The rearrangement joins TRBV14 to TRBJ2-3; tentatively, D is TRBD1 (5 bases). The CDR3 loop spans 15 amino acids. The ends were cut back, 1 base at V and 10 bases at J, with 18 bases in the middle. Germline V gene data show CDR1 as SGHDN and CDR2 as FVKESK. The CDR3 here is CASSQAWFPTEAQYF. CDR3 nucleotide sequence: TGTGCCAGCAGCCAAGCATGGTTTCCGACAGAAGCGCAGTATTTT.

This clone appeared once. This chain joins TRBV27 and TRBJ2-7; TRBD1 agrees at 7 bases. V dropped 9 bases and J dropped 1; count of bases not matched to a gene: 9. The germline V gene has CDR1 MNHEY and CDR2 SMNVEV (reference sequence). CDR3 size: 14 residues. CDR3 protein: CASKDRTGSYEQYF. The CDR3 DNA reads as TGTGCCAGTAAGGACAGGACTGGATCCTACGAGCAGTACTTC.

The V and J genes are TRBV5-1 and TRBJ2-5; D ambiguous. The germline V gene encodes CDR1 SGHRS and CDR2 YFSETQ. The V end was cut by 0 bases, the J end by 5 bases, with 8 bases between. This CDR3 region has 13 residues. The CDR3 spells CASSLASWETQYF. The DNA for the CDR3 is TGCGCCAGCAGCTTGGCCAGTTGGGAGACCCAGTACTTC.

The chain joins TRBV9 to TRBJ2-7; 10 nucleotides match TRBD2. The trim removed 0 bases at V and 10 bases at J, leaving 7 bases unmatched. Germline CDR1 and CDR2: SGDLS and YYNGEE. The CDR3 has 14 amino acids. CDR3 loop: CASSVDGLAGVQYF. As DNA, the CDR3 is TGTGCCAGCAGCGTAGATGGCCTAGCGGGAGTACAGTACTTC.

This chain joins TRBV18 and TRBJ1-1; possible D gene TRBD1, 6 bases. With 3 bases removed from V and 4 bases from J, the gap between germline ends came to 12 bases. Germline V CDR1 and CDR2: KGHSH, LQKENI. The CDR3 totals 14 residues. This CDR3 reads CASSPGGQSTEAFF. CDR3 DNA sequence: TGTGCCAGCTCACCCGGGGGGCAGAGCACTGAAGCTTTCTTT.

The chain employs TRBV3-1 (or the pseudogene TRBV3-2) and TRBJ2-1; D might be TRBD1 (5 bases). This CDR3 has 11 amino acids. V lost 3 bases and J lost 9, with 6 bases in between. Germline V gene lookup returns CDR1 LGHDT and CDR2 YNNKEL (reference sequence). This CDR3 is CASSHQGEQFF. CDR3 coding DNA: TGTGCCAGCAGCCATCAGGGTGAGCAGTTCTTC.

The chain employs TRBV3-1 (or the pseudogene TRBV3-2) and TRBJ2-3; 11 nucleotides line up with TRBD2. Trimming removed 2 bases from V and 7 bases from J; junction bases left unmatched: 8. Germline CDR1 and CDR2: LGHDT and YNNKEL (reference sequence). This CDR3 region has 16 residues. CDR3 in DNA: TGTGCCAGCAGCCAAATGGCTAGCGGGGGGTTAAATACGCAGTATTTT. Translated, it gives CASSQMASGGLNTQYF.